This T cell receptor beta chain derives from a study of T-cell reconstitution after alpha-beta-depleted transplantation in children. Overall study results and limits: Recipient T cells and thymic progenitors that survived were the source of the high TCRbeta diversity seen at day 60 in some patients. Several hundred graft clones that had expanded were reportedly the source of alpha-beta T cells about two months after transplant.

A note on this clonotype: Its antigen is currently unknown.

Preparing the TCRbeta library involved the use of unique molecular identifiers. TCRdb redid the calling of the PCR reads with MiXCR, one entry per CDR3 protein. The repertoire includes 440,000 or so distinct CDR3 sequences, 43% of them detected once, and around 29% sits in the top ten. Here the sequenced sample was PBMCs, taken before TCRalphabeta/CD19-depleted stem cell transplant. This TCR came from a girl under 10 years old with aplastic anemia, due to receive a stem cell transplant.

The CDR3 protein is CASSLEPTPLEEQYF. In DNA form, the CDR3 reads TGTGCCAGCAGCTTAGAGCCCACCCCGCTGGAGGAGCAGTACTTC. The chain recombines TRBV11-3 with TRBJ2-7, with D uncertain. CDR1 is SGHNT and CDR2 is YENEEA in the germline V gene. V lost 0 bases and J lost 7, with 16 bases in between. The CDR3 is 15 amino acids. The whole variable domain, remainder taken from reference TRBV11-3 and TRBJ2-7, is EAGVVQSPRYKIIEKKQPVAFWCNPISGHNTLYWYLQNLGQGPELLIRYENEEAVDDSQLPKDRFSAERLKGVDSTLKIQPAELGDSAVYLCASSLEPTPLEEQYFGPGTRLTVT.